This TCR beta chain was obtained from a study of graft-versus-host responses after intestinal transplantation (dated by TCRdb to the early 2020s). Notes on the research overall: Multivisceral, liver-intestinal, or isolated intestinal transplants were received by the recipients. Every recipient was given anti-thymocyte globulin induction, then maintenance tacrolimus and steroids for 2 to 4 years. Bulk TCR-beta CDR3 sequencing was used to track graft-versus-host and host-versus-graft alloreactive T cell clones in the graft, circulation and bone marrow after intestinal transplantation. Alloreactive clones were identified by sequencing pre-transplant mixed lymphocyte reaction products and comparing them with unstimulated pre-transplant donor and recipient T cells. The cohort enrolled 24 intestinal transplant recipients, one of whom was a retransplant, and a few patients without pretransplant specimens were excluded. Donor T cell macrochimerism was defined as a peak of at least 4% donor T cells among recipient peripheral blood mononuclear cells. Instead of going to the commercial service, samples from a few later patients were sequenced in-house on an Illumina MiSeq and processed with MiXCR.

In the case of this clone: Its binding antigen is unknown. There are no base qualities to consult, and no much larger clone falls within one base.

What this sample's time point label stands for: cells obtained before transplantation from donor or recipient. CD3+CD4+ and CD3+CD8+ populations were FACS-sorted from unstimulated pre-transplant donor and recipient cells taken from spleen or lymph nodes. The research as a whole found: Early after transplant, peak levels of circulating GvH clones were associated with declines in HvG clones. The conclusions were limited by the relatively low number and heterogeneity of the intestinal transplant patients. High GvH to HvG T cell clonal ratios were observed in the allografts of patients with donor T cell macrochimerism. GvH clones were detected in recipient bone marrow, and some of these GvH clones were observed earlier in ileal mucosa or blood, consistent with an intestinal mucosal origin.

From the cysteine through the phenylalanine, the CDR3 covers 15 amino acids. The DNA shown is the 45-base CDR3, in frame from base 1. CDR1 KGHSH and CDR2 LQKENI were looked up in the germline V gene. The junction shows trimming of 1 base on V and 2 bases on J, plus 10 bases between the germline ends. The library was produced with the immunoSEQ multiplex PCR assay. In most patients, genomic DNA was isolated using the Qiagen DNeasy Blood and Tissue Kit and sent frozen to Adaptive Biotechnologies for TCR sequencing. For most patients, genomic DNA was subjected to high-throughput TCR-beta CDR3 sequencing by Adaptive Biotechnologies. In the paper's pipeline: Adaptive's ImmunoSEQ software was the source of the TCR sequencing data for about 17 patients, while a few other patients were processed with MiXCR and VDJtools. CD4 versus CD8 sorting errors were corrected by removing sequences found in both subsets at a frequency ratio below 5:1. CDR3 nucleotide sequences shared between donor and recipient were removed because their origin could not be assigned. At least 2-fold expansion over unstimulated cells and a minimum CFSE-low frequency of 0.002% (template counts) or 0.001% (read counts) were required for clones to be classified as alloreactive. A clone was considered mappable if detected in the sequenced pre-transplant spleen, lymph node, or MLR CFSE-low populations of the donor or recipient. Cumulative frequency of alloreactive clones was calculated as a percentage of all sequences weighted by copy number. What TCRdb holds here is the immuneACCESS table cut down to in-frame rearrangements. Part of the clones is not present; checked against another copy, under half of the missing clones reflect an unresolved V gene, and the others are unexplained. V and J calls and clone size are given by that table; D and trimming were obtained from the DNA. The sample profile shows 100,000 to 120,000 clones; around 93% of them were found once. The ten top clones hold approximately 0.49% of the sample.

Sequenced material: unstimulated CD8+ T cells sorted from spleen or lymph node cells, taken before intestinal transplant. This TCR came from a human donor who received an intestinal transplant. The V and J segments used are TRBV18 and TRBJ2-3, and TRBD2 may be the D gene, going by 6 matching bases. The bases read TGTGCCAGCTCACCACTTGGACTAAACACAGATACGCAGTATTTT. This yields the protein CASSPLGLNTDTQYF.